This T cell receptor beta chain was found in a study of blood T cell repertoires in COVID-19. For the study at large: Sites in the United States, Italy and Spain provided acute and convalescent COVID-19 samples.

The CDR3 consists of 15 residues. Germline V gene sequence: CDR1 SGHAT, CDR2 FQNNGV. Trimming cost V 6 bases and J 6 bases, with 15 bases left between them. Seattle enrolled patients during active infection and tracked them longitudinally. Sequencing was performed with immunoSEQ multiplex PCR; in TCRdb, only in-frame clones are kept and a portion is missing. The table has some 140,000 clones, around 83% seen once. The sequence was collected from a woman aged 55 to 70 with COVID-19, enrolled during active disease. The sequenced material came from peripheral blood. The gene calls are TRBV11-2 and TRBJ1-6; D is ambiguous. CDR3 sequence reads: CASSLEGSLNSPLHF. DNA for the CDR3: TGTGCCAGCAGTTTGGAAGGGAGCCTTAATTCACCCCTCCACTTT. Full variable domain (remainder filled in from reference TRBV11-2 and TRBJ1-6): EAGVAQSPRYKIIEKRQSVAFWCNPISGHATLYWYQQILGQGPKLLIQFQNNGVVDDSQLPKDRFSAERLKGVDSTLKIQPAKLEDSAVYLCASSLEGSLNSPLHFGNGTRLTVT.